Listed here are 6 T cell receptor beta chains from one sample, sequenced in a study of T cells in Graves' hyperthyroidism and ophthalmopathy. Amplification of TCR beta CDR3 regions was performed using RNA transcripts as template. Using the HTBI primer set, a first-round RT-PCR was run on the TCR CDR3. MiXCR, applied by TCRdb to the multiplex PCR reads, yields one record per CDR3 protein. The sample shows 450,000 to 600,000 distinct CDR3 sequences, just under 20% of them seen only once. The sample comprised blood. The receptors derive from a man aged 35 to 55 with Graves' ophthalmopathy.

This clonotype was found many times. The chain couples TRBV30 to TRBJ2-7; TRBD2 is a possible D gene (6 bases). This CDR3 contains 13 residues. From germline, CDR1 is GTSNPN and CDR2 SVGIG (reference sequence). Trimming left V 5 bases short and J 2 bases short, with 13 bases between. CDR3 sequence: CAWSEGGPYEQYF. CDR3 nucleotide sequence: TGTGCCTGGTCCGAGGGAGGTCCCTACGAGCAGTACTTC.

Ten or more counts support this clonotype. V gene TRBV2 combines with J gene TRBJ2-7, with D uncertain. The germline CDR1 and CDR2 sequences are SNHLY and FYNNEI. The V and J ends lost 6 bases and 7 bases respectively, with 13 bases between them. The CDR3 runs to 12 residues. The CDR3 nucleotides read TGTGCCAGCAGCCTTCCCCCGGAGGAGCAGTACTTC. It yields the protein CASSLPPEEQYF.

A note on this clonotype: Its ends do not fully match the called genes, so a read error is possible. Here the CDR3 reads CASSSGQGYNEQSF. The CDR3 DNA follows: TGTGCCAGCAGCTCGGGACAGGGGTACAATGAGCAGTCCTTC. The rearrangement links TRBV5-6 to TRBJ2-1, with 10 positions matching TRBD1. This CDR3 contains 14 residues. From germline, CDR1 is SGHDT and CDR2 YYEEEE.

This clonotype was recorded a few times. This chain links TRBV13 with TRBJ2-2; TRBD1 might be the D (5 bases). The CDR3 sequence is 15 residues long. Trimming shortened V by 5 bases and J by 9 bases, and 19 bases separated the two germline ends. Germline assignment: CDR1 PRHDT and CDR2 FYEKMQ (reference sequence). The CDR3 region is CASSLPTRAGWELFF. In nucleotides, the CDR3 is TGTGCCAGCAGCCTTCCGACACGAGCAGGGTGGGAGCTGTTTTTT.

There are many counts of this clonotype. The chain links TRBV6-1 to TRBJ1-5; D is ambiguous. CDR1 is MNHNS, CDR2 SASEGT, per germline. CDR3 length: 14 residues. Between the trimmed V and J ends, which lost 4 bases and 4 bases, there was a span of 11 bases. CDR3 DNA: TGTGCCAGCAGTGTAGGCGACCTGAATCAGCCCCAGCATTTT. The encoded protein is CASSVGDLNQPQHF.

This clonotype was detected ten times or more. The chain is built from TRBV12-3 or TRBV12-4 and TRBJ2-7; D is perhaps TRBD1 (6 bases). This CDR3 region has 14 residues. Trimming took off 5 bases at V and 4 bases at J, with 15 bases between the two ends. DNA of the CDR3: TGTGCCAGCAGTATACAGGGAATAGGGTACGAGCAGTACTTC. Amino acid sequence: CASSIQGIGYEQYF.